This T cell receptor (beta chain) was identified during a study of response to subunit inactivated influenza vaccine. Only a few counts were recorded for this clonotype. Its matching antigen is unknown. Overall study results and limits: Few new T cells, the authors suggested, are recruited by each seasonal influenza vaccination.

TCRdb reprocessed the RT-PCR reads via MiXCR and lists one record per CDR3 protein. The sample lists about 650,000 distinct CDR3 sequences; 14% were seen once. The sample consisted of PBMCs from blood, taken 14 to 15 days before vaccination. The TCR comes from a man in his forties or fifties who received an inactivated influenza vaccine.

Written as DNA, the CDR3 is TGTGCCAGCAGCTTAGAGTGGCAGGGCCGTCTCGCTAACTATGGCTACACCTTC. It translates to CASSLEWQGRLANYGYTF. V and J are TRBV11-1 and TRBJ1-2, with a possible D match to TRBD1 (5 bases). The V and J ends lost 1 base and 0 bases respectively, with 18 bases between them. CDR3 length: 18 amino acids. Germline CDR1 reads SGHAT; CDR2 reads FQDESV (reference sequence).